Detailed here is one T cell receptor beta chain. CDR1 is MNHNS, CDR2 SASEGT, per germline. The CDR3 is 16 amino acids. The V and J ends lost 4 bases and 3 bases respectively, with 15 bases between them. The sort gate was single viable CD3+CD4+CD8-CD45RO+ cells for memory CD4+ T cells. Serostatus was set by detecting CMV pp150, pp28, p38, p52 IgG. Total CD4+ T cells were enriched by CD4 positive selection. These data are taken from a study of memory CD4+ T cells and cytomegalovirus serostatus. Across the study: Donors were healthy Belgian adults, fewer than ten CMV seropositive and approximately 23 seronegative.

The protocol was immunoSEQ multiplex PCR, while the TCRdb copy is restricted to in-frame clones and leaves out a portion. The sample includes more than 35,000 clones, roughly 78% of them seen just once. The receptor was isolated from an adult in good health and CMV-seronegative. Sequencing input: memory CD4+ T cells from blood. The V gene is TRBV6-1, the J gene TRBJ1-4; D uncertain. Written as DNA, the CDR3 is TGTGCCAGCAGTGTAGGTGGATGGGGAGCTAATGAAAAACTGTTTTTT. This codes for CASSVGGWGANEKLFF.